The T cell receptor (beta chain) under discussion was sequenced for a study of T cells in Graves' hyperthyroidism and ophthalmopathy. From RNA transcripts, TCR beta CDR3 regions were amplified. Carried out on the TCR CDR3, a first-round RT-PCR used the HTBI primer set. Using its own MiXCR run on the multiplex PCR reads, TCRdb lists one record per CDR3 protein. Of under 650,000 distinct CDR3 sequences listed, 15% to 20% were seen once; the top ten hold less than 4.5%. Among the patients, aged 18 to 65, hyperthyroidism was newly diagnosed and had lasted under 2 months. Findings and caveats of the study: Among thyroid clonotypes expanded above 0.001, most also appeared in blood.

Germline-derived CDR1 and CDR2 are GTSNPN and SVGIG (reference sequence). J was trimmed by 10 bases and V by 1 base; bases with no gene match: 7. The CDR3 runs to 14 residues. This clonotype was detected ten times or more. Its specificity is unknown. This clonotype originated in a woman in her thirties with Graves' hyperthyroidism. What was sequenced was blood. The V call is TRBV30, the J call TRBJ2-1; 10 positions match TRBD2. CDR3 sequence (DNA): TGTGCCTGGAGTGATTCTAGCGGGGGTGTAGAGCAGTTCTTC. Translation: CAWSDSSGGVEQFF.